The T cell receptor beta chain described here comes from a study of molecular identifiers for immune sequencing clone quantification. Study-wide results and limits: Naive cells had under 1% of molecules in clones above 20 RNA copies, effectors over 99%.

Isolation of naive CD8 T cells was achieved by sorting on a CD8+CD4-CCR7+CD45RA+ phenotype. MiXCR, applied by TCRdb to the PCR reads, yields one record per CDR3 protein. This sample carries about 640,000 distinct CDR3 sequences, just under 20% of them seen once, and the ten largest clones take approximately 0.9%. On this clonotype: Its specificity is unknown.

The V and J ends lost 3 bases and 7 bases respectively, with 19 bases between them. This CDR3 region has 16 residues. The germline CDR1 and CDR2 sequences are DFQATT and SNEGSKA (reference sequence). The sequencing input was naive CD8+ T cells from blood, with Jurkat cell RNA spiked in. The subset was: FACS-sorted CD8+CD4-CCR7+CD45RA+ naive T cells. The chain links TRBV20-1 to TRBJ1-6; D is undetermined. The receptor's source is a human donor in good health. Some libraries in this study had Jurkat cell RNA spiked in. Here the CDR3 reads CSASSRERATNSPLHF. CDR3 in DNA: TGCAGTGCTAGCTCCAGAGAGAGGGCGACCAATTCACCCCTCCACTTT.